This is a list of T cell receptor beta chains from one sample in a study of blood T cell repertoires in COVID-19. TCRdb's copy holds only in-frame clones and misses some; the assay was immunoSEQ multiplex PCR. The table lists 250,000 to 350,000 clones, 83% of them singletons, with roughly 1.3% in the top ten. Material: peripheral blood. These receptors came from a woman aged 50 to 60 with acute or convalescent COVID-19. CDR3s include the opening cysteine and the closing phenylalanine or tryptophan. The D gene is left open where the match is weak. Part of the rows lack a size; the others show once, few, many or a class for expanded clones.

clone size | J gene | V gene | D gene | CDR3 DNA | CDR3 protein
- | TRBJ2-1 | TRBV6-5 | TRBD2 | TGTGCCAGCAGTTACCCGGCTAGCGGATACAATGAGCAGTTCTTC | CASSYPASGYNEQFF
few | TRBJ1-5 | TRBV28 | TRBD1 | TGTGCCGGACAGGGCCTTAATCAGCCCCAGCATTTT | CAGQGLNQPQHF
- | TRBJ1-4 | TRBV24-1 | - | TGTGCCACCAGTGACTCCCCGGGTTCGGCTTTGGAAAAACTGTTTTTT | CATSDSPGSALEKLFF
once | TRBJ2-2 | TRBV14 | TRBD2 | TGTGCCAGCAGCCCACTAGCGGGAGTTCCCGGGGAGCTGTTTTTT | CASSPLAGVPGELFF
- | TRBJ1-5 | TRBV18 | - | TGTGCCAGCTCACCGGCAGGGTCCAATCAGCCCCAGCATTTT | CASSPAGSNQPQHF
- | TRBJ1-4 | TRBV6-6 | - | TGTGCCAGCAAGGAGCCAACTAATGAAAAACTGTTTTTT | CASKEPTNEKLFF
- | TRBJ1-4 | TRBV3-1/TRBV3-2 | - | TGTGCCAGCAGCCAAGGGACCCACAGGGAAGGAGAACTGTTTTTT | CASSQGTHREGELFF
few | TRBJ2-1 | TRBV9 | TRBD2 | TGTGCCAGCAGCGCGACTAGCGGGAGTATCAATGAGCAGTTCTTC | CASSATSGSINEQFF
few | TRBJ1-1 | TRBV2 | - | TGTGCCAGCAGTGAACGGGGCGCGGGGACTGAAGCTTTCTTT | CASSERGAGTEAFF
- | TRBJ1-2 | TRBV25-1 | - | TGTGCCAGCAGTGAGCGGGGGGCTAACTATGGCTACACCTTC | CASSERGANYGYTF
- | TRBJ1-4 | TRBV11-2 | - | TGTGCCAGCAGCTACCCCGCGGGTAGGAATGAAAAACTGTTTTTT | CASSYPAGRNEKLFF
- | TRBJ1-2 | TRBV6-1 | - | TGTGCCAGCAGTGAAATGGGGGGGACCTATGGCTACACCTTC | CASSEMGGTYGYTF
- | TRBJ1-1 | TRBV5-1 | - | TGCGCCAGCAGCTTTTCCGGTAACACTGAAGCTTTCTTT | CASSFSGNTEAFF
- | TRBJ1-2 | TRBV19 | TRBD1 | TGTGCCAGTAGTATAAGCAGGGGGCGGAACTATGGCTACACCTTC | CASSISRGRNYGYTF
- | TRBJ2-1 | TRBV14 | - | TGTGCCAGCAGCCATGGGACTCCGACCTACAATGAGCAGTTCTTC | CASSHGTPTYNEQFF
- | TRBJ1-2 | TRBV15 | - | TGTGCCACCAGCAGCCAGGGAAACTATGGCTACACCTTC | CATSSQGNYGYTF
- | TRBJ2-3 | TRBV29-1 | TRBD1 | TGCAGCGTTGAAAAGGGGGCGGGTAACACAGATACGCAGTATTTT | CSVEKGAGNTDTQYF
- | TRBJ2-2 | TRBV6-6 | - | TGTGCCAGCAGTTACAGTCCGGGGAGCACCGGGGAGCTGTTTTTT | CASSYSPGSTGELFF
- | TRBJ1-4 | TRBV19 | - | TGTGCCAGTAGCCTATATGAAAAACTGTTTTTT | CASSLYEKLFF
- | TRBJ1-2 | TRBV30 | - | TGTGCCTGGACCATACAGGGTTATGGCTACACCTTC | CAWTIQGYGYTF
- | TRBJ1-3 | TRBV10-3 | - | TGTGCCATCAGTGAGTCTGGAGAGAGGGACACCATATATTTT | CAISESGERDTIYF
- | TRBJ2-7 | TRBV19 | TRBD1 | TGTGCCAGTAGCCCCGGACAGGGTACTTCCTACGAGCAGTACTTC | CASSPGQGTSYEQYF
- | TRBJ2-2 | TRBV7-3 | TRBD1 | TGTGCCAGCAGCCCTACAGGGGGGTCGGACACCGGGGAGCTGTTTTTT | CASSPTGGSDTGELFF
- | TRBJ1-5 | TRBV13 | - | TGTGCCAGTACGAAAAGGGGGATCGAGGAGTGGCCCCAGCATTTT | CASTKRGIEEWPQHF
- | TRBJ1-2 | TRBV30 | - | TGTGCCTGGAGCTCTGGGTTGGGACTCTATGGCTACACCTTC | CAWSSGLGLYGYTF
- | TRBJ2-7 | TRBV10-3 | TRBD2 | TGTGCCATCAGTGAGGGGACTAGCGGGCCGTGGGGTTACTTC | CAISEGTSGPWGYF
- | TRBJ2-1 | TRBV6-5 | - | TGTGCCAGCAGTTACTCGGGCAGGGGCTACAATGAGCAGTTCTTC | CASSYSGRGYNEQFF
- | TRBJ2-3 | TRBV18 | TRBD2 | TGTGCCAGCTCACCACCATCCCTCTCTAGCGGGGGACTACTGTATTTT | CASSPPSLSSGGLLYF
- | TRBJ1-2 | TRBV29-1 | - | TGCAGCGTTGCCGCGGACTATGGCTACACCTTC | CSVAADYGYTF
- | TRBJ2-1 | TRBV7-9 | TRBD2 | TGTGCCAGCAGCCTGTTAGCGGGAGAGGTCGGCGAGCAGTTCTTC | CASSLLAGEVGEQFF
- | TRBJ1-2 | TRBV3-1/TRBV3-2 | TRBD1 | TGTGCCAGCAGCCTGGGACAGGTGGTAAGCTACACCTTC | CASSLGQVVSYTF
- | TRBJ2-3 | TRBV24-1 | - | TGTGCCACCAGAGCTAGTGTGACAGATACGCAGTATTTT | CATRASVTDTQYF
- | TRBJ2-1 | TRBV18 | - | TGTGCCAGCTCAGCCTTACTAGAGGGCGATGAGCAGTTCTTC | CASSALLEGDEQFF
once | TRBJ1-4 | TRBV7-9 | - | TGTGCCAGCAGCGTATCCAGGGCCTACAATGAAAAACTGTTTTTT | CASSVSRAYNEKLFF
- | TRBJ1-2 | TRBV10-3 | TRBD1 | TGTGCCATCAGTGAGTCGATGTCTGGACAGGGGGCCTATGGCTACACCTTC | CAISESMSGQGAYGYTF
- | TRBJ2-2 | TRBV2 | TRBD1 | TGTGCCAGCAGTCCACAGGGGGCCGGGGAGCTGTTTTTT | CASSPQGAGELFF
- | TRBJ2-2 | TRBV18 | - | TGTGCCAGCTCACAAGGACTCCCGAACACCGGGGAGCTGTTTTTT | CASSQGLPNTGELFF
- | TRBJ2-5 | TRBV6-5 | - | TGTGCCAGCAGGGCTAGATGGGGCGAAGAGACCCAGTACTTC | CASRARWGEETQYF
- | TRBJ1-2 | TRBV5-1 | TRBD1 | TGCGCCAGCAGCTTACAGGGGGAAGGCTACACCTTC | CASSLQGEGYTF
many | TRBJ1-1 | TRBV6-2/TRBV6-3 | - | TGTGCCAGCAGTTACCCAGGGATTACTGAAGCTTTCTTT | CASSYPGITEAFF
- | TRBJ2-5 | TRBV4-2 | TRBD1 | TGTGCCAGCAGCCCAGGGACAGGAGGGGAGACCCAGTACTTC | CASSPGTGGETQYF
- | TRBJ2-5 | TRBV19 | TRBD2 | TGTGCCAGTAGTAGCGGGAGAGGGGAGACCCAGTACTTC | CASSSGRGETQYF
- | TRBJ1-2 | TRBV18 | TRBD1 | TGTGCCAGCTCACCACCGGACAGGGGGAAGTACACCTTC | CASSPPDRGKYTF
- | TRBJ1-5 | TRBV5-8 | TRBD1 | TGTGCCAGCAGCCCCGGACAGGTGGAGGATCAGCCCCAGCATTTT | CASSPGQVEDQPQHF
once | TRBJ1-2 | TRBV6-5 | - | TGTGCCAGCAGGAGGGCGTATGGCTACACCTTC | CASRRAYGYTF
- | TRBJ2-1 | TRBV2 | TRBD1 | TGTGCCAGCAGGGGACAGGGAACCTACAATGAGCAGTTCTTC | CASRGQGTYNEQFF
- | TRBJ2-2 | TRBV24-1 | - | TGTGCCACCAGTGAGCGGGACAGATCGAACACCGGGGAGCTGTTTTTT | CATSERDRSNTGELFF
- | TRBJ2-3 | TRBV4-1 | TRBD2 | TGCGCCAGCAGCCCCTCCGGGACTAGTGGTCGCGGCACAGATACGCAGTATTTT | CASSPSGTSGRGTDTQYF
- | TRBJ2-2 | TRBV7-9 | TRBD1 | TGTGCCAGCAGCGTCGGACAGGGCCCCGGGGAGCTGTTTTTT | CASSVGQGPGELFF
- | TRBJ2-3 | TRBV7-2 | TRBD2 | TGTGCCAGCAGCCCCTCTAGCGGGACGGATACGCAGTATTTT | CASSPSSGTDTQYF
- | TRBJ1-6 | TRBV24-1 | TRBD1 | TGTGCCACCAGTGAGGGACAGGCCGAATCACCCCTCCACTTT | CATSEGQAESPLHF